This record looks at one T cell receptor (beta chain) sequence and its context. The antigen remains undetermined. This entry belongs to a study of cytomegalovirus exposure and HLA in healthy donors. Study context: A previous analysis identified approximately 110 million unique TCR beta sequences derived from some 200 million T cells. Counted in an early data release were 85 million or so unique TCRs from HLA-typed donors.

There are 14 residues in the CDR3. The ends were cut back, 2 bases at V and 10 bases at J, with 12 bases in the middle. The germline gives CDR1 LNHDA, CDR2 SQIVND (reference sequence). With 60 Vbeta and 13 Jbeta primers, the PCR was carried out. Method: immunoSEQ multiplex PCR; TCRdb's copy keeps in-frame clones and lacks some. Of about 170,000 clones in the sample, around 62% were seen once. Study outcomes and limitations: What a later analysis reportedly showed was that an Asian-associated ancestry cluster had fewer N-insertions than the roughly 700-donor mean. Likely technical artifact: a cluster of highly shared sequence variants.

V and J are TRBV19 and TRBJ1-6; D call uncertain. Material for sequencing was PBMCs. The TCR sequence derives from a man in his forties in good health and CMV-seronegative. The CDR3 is CASSISSPRSPLHF. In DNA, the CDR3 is TGTGCCAGTAGTATATCCTCCCCGCGCTCACCCCTCCACTTT.